The present entry profiles one T cell receptor beta chain with its context. Its cognate antigen is unknown. The data were obtained in a study of cytomegalovirus exposure and HLA in healthy donors. Study context: An earlier analysis found fewer than 140 million unique TCR beta sequences from around 180 million T cells. In an early release, HLA-typed donors contributed 77 million or so unique TCR sequences. Whole-study findings and limits: Among CMV-associated TCR beta chains, most appeared HLA-restricted in a later analysis.

The CDR3 contains 13 residues. V lost 4 bases and J lost 3, with 12 bases in between. Germline values: CDR1 SQVTM, CDR2 ANQGSEA. PCR amplification relied on 60 Vbeta primers (plus 13 Jbeta primers). TCRdb keeps only in-frame clones here, not all; method: immunoSEQ multiplex PCR. The sample records roughly 180,000 clones, roughly 80% being singletons. Sequenced input: PBMCs. The source is a woman aged 50 to 60 in good health and CMV-seropositive. The chain recombines TRBV29-1 with TRBJ1-1, with D perhaps TRBD1 (6 bases). The CDR3 sequence: CSVGTAWDTEAFF. DNA of the CDR3: TGCAGCGTTGGGACAGCGTGGGACACTGAAGCTTTCTTT.